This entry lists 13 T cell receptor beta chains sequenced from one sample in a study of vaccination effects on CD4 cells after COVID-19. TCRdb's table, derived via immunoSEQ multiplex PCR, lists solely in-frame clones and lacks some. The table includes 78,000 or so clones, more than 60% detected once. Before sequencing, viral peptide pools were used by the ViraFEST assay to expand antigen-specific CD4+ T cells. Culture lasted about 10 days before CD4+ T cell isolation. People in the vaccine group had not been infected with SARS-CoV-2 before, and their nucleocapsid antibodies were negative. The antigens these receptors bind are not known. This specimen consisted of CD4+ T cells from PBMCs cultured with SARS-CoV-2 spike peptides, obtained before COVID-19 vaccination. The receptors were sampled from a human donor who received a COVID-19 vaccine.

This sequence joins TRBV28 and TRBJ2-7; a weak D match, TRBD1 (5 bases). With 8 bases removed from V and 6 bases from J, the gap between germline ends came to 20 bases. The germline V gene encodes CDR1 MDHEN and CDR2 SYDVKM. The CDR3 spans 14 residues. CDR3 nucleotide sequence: TGTGCCAGCGCAGCCATGGGGCAGAAGGGCGAGCAGTACGTC. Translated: CASAAMGQKGEQYV.

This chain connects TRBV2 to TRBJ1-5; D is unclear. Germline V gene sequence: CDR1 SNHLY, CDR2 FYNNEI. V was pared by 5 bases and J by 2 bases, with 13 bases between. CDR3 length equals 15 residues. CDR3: CASSTTGFGNQPQHF. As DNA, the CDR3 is TGTGCCAGCAGTACAACTGGGTTTGGCAATCAGCCCCAGCATTTT.

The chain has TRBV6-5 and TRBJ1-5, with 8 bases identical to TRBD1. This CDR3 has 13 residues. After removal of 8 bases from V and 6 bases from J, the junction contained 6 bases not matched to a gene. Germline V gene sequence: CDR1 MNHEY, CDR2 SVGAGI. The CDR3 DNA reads TGTGCCAGCCGGGGGACAGGAGGTCAGCCCCAGCATTTT. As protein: CASRGTGGQPQHF.

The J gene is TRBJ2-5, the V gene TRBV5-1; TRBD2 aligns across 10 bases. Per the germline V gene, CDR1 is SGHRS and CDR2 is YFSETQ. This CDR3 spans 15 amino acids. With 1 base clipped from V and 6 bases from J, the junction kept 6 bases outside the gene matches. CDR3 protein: CASSLLLAGAKTQYF. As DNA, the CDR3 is TGCGCCAGCAGCTTGTTGCTAGCGGGGGCTAAGACCCAGTACTTC.

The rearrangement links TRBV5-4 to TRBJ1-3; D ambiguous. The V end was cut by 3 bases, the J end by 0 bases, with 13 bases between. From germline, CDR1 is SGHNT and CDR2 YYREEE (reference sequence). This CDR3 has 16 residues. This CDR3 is CASSSQTVSSGNTIYF. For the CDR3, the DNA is TGTGCCAGCAGCTCGCAGACGGTGAGCTCTGGAAACACCATATATTTT.

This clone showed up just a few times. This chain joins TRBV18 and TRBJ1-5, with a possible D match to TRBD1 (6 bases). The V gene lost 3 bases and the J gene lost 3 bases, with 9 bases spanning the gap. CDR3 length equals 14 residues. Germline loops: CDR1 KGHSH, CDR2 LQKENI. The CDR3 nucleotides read TGTGCCAGCTCACCTTGGACAGTCAATCAGCCCCAGCATTTT. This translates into CASSPWTVNQPQHF.

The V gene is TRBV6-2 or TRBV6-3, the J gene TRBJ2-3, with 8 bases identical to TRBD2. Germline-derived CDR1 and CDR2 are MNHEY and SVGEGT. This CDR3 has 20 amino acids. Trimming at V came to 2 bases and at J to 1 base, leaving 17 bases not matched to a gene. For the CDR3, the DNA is TGTGCCAGCAGTTACGATTTTCGCTCCCTTAGCGGGGACGGCACAGATACGCAGTATTTT. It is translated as CASSYDFRSLSGDGTDTQYF.

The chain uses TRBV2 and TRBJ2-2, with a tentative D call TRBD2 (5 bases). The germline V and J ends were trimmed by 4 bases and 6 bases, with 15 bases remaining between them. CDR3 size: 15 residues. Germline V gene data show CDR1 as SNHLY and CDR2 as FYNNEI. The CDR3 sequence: CASSARRGWAGELFF. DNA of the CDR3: TGTGCCAGCAGTGCCCGGAGAGGGTGGGCCGGGGAGCTGTTTTTT.

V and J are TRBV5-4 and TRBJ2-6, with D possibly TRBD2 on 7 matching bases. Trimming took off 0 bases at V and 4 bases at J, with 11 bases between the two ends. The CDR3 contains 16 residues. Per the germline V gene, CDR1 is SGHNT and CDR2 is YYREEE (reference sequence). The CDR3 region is CASSLAGGLGANVLTF. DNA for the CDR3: TGTGCCAGCAGCTTGGCCGGGGGGCTAGGGGCCAACGTCCTGACTTTC.

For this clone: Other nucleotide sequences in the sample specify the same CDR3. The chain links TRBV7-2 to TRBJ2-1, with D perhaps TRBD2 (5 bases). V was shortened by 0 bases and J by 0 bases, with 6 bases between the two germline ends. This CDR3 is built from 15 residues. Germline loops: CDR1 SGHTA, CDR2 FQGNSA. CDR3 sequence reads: CASSLAGSSYNEQFF. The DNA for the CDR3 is TGTGCCAGCAGCTTAGCAGGGAGCTCCTACAATGAGCAGTTCTTC.

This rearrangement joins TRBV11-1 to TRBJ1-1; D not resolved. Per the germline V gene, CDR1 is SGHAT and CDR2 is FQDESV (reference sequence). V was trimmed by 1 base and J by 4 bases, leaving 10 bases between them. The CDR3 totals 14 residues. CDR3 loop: CASSLGGRSTEAFF. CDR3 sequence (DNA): TGTGCCAGCAGCTTAGGAGGCAGGAGCACTGAAGCTTTCTTT.

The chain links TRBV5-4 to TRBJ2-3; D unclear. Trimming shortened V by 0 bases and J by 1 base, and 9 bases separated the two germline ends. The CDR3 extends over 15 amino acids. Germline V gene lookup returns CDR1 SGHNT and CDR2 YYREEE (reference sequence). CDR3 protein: CASSLVWSGTDTQYF. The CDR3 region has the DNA TGTGCCAGCAGCTTGGTCTGGTCTGGCACAGATACGCAGTATTTT.

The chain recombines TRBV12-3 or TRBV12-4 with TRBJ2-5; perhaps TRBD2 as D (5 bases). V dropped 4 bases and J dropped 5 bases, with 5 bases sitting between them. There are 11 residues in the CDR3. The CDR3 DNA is TGTGCCAGCAGTTCTAGCGAGACCCAGTACTTC. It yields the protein CASSSSETQYF.